The rows below give T cell receptor beta chains drawn from one sample of a study of response to subunit inactivated influenza vaccine. TCRdb called the RT-PCR reads again in MiXCR, with one record for every CDR3 protein. The data contain about 700,000 distinct CDR3 sequences, approximately 15% of them singletons. The source material was PBMCs from blood, sampled 14 to 15 days before vaccination. The source of these receptors is a man aged 45 to 65 who received an inactivated influenza vaccine. Both conserved end residues are part of each CDR3. The D gene is left open where the match is weak. Some rows have no size entry. The others give once, few or many, or a class for an expanded clone.

V: TRBV5-1
size: many
length: 16
D: TRBD1
J: TRBJ1-1
CDR3: CASRSGTGGMNTEAFF
DNA: TGCGCCAGCAGGTCCGGGACAGGGGGTATGAACACTGAAGCTTTCTTT

V: TRBV5-1
size: NA
length: 15
D: NA
J: TRBJ2-4
CDR3: CASSGNAETKNIQYF
DNA: TGCGCCAGCAGCGGAAATGCAGAAACCAAAAACATTCAGTACTTC

V: TRBV12-3/TRBV12-4
size: NA
length: 12
D: NA
J: TRBJ2-1
CDR3: CASSSSGTEQFF
DNA: TGTGCCAGCAGTTCTTCAGGGACCGAGCAGTTCTTC

V: TRBV15
size: few
length: 12
D: NA
J: TRBJ2-1
CDR3: CATSNGYNEQFF
DNA: TGTGCCACCAGCAACGGCTACAATGAGCAGTTCTTC

V: TRBV5-5
size: NA
length: 15
D: NA
J: TRBJ1-1
CDR3: CASRRDRLMNTEAFF
DNA: TGTGCCAGCAGGAGGGACCGCCTTATGAACACTGAAGCTTTCTTT

V: TRBV7-9
size: few
length: 15
D: NA
J: TRBJ2-1
CDR3: CASSPQGMGRNEQFF
DNA: TGTGCCAGCAGCCCGCAAGGAATGGGGAGGAATGAGCAGTTCTTC

V: TRBV28
size: few
length: 18
D: NA
J: TRBJ1-3
CDR3: CASSLRGLPFYSGNTIYF
DNA: TGTGCCAGCAGTTTAAGGGGGTTGCCCTTCTACTCTGGAAACACCATATATTTT

V: TRBV7-2
size: NA
length: 14
D: TRBD2
J: TRBJ2-7
CDR3: CASSILGGRETQYF
DNA: TGTGCCAGCAGCATTCTGGGAGGGAGGGAGACGCAGTACTTC

V: TRBV6-1
size: NA
length: 14
D: TRBD1
J: TRBJ1-1
CDR3: CASSDGQEYTEAFF
DNA: TGTGCCAGCAGTGACGGACAGGAATACACTGAAGCTTTCTTT

V: TRBV12-3/TRBV12-4
size: many
length: 11
D: NA
J: TRBJ1-1
CDR3: CASRGAGEAFF
DNA: TGTGCCAGCAGGGGAGCAGGTGAAGCTTTCTTT

V: TRBV9
size: NA
length: 15
D: TRBD1
J: TRBJ1-4
CDR3: CASSGSGTGLEKLFF
DNA: TGTGCCAGCAGCGGATCCGGGACAGGGCTGGAGAAACTGTTTTTT

V: TRBV5-5
size: NA
length: 17
D: TRBD2
J: TRBJ2-1
CDR3: CASSPGTSGGAWNEQFF
DNA: TGTGCCAGCAGCCCGGGGACTAGCGGGGGGGCCTGGAATGAGCAGTTCTTC

V: TRBV4-3
size: NA
length: 18
D: TRBD1
J: TRBJ2-6
CDR3: CASSEDRGPFSGANVLTF
DNA: TGCGCCAGCAGCGAGGACAGGGGGCCATTCTCTGGGGCCAACGTCCTGACTTTC

V: TRBV20-1
size: NA
length: 17
D: NA
J: TRBJ1-5
CDR3: CSARVPGRRYSNQPQHF
DNA: TGCAGTGCTAGAGTACCGGGACGGAGATATAGCAATCAGCCCCAGCATTTT

V: TRBV6-2/TRBV6-3
size: NA
length: 15
D: TRBD1
J: TRBJ2-1
CDR3: CASSYDRGLENEQFF
DNA: TGTGCCAGCAGTTACGACAGGGGGCTGGAGAATGAGCAGTTCTTC

V: TRBV5-1
size: NA
length: 12
D: NA
J: TRBJ2-1
CDR3: CASSWGSNEQFF
DNA: TGCGCCAGCAGCTGGGGGAGCAATGAGCAGTTCTTC

V: TRBV5-1
size: NA
length: 13
D: NA
J: TRBJ1-5
CDR3: CASSLDPGQPQHF
DNA: TGCGCCAGCAGCTTGGACCCCGGGCAGCCCCAGCATTTT

V: TRBV5-1
size: few
length: 24
D: TRBD2
J: TRBJ2-3
CDR3: CASSLRGLAGPKGMRGPYTDTQYF
DNA: TGCGCCAGCAGCTTGCGGGGACTAGCGGGACCTAAGGGGATGAGGGGACCCTACACAGATACGCAGTATTTT

V: TRBV4-2
size: few
length: 17
D: NA
J: TRBJ2-7
CDR3: CASSQVYGSGITYEQYF
DNA: TGTGCCAGCAGCCAAGTGTACGGTTCCGGGATCACCTACGAGCAGTACTTC

V: TRBV12-3/TRBV12-4
size: NA
length: 14
D: NA
J: TRBJ1-4
CDR3: CASSFVGTNEKLFF
DNA: TGTGCCAGCAGTTTCGTAGGCACTAATGAAAAACTGTTTTTT

V: TRBV11-2
size: many
length: 20
D: NA
J: TRBJ2-6
CDR3: CASRRTAIPNYGSGANVLTF
DNA: TGTGCCAGCAGACGGACAGCGATTCCCAACTACGGCTCTGGGGCCAACGTCCTGACTTTC

V: TRBV29-1
size: NA
length: 12
D: NA
J: TRBJ1-3
CDR3: CSVPGVGNTIYF
DNA: TGCAGCGTTCCAGGGGTGGGAAACACCATATATTTT

V: TRBV4-3
size: few
length: 15
D: TRBD1
J: TRBJ2-7
CDR3: CASSQINRGPYEQYF
DNA: TGCGCCAGCAGCCAGATAAACAGGGGTCCCTACGAGCAGTACTTC

V: TRBV6-2/TRBV6-3
size: NA
length: 11
D: NA
J: TRBJ1-4
CDR3: CASSQTEKLFF
DNA: TGTGCCAGCAGTCAGACCGAAAAACTGTTTTTT

V: TRBV5-1
size: few
length: 15
D: NA
J: TRBJ2-5
CDR3: CASSLWEGNQETQYF
DNA: TGCGCCAGCAGCTTGTGGGAAGGAAACCAAGAGACCCAGTACTTC

V: TRBV29-1
size: NA
length: 12
D: NA
J: TRBJ2-3
CDR3: CSQASGTDTQYF
DNA: TGCAGTCAAGCTAGCGGCACAGATACGCAGTATTTT

V: TRBV6-2/TRBV6-3
size: few
length: 12
D: NA
J: TRBJ2-1
CDR3: CASRRAWNEQFF
DNA: TGTGCCAGCCGTAGGGCTTGGAATGAGCAGTTCTTC

V: TRBV7-9
size: many
length: 14
D: NA
J: TRBJ1-1
CDR3: CASSLLTENTEAFF
DNA: TGTGCCAGCAGCTTATTGACGGAGAACACTGAAGCTTTCTTT

V: TRBV20-1
size: many
length: 12
D: NA
J: TRBJ1-1
CDR3: CSASQPSTEAFF
DNA: TGCAGTGCTAGCCAGCCGAGCACTGAAGCTTTCTTT

V: TRBV7-9
size: few
length: 14
D: NA
J: TRBJ1-2
CDR3: CASSPDRRNYGYTF
DNA: TGTGCCAGCAGCCCAGACCGGAGGAACTATGGCTACACCTTC

V: TRBV15
size: few
length: 16
D: NA
J: TRBJ2-7
CDR3: CATSRGPAGGGYEQYF
DNA: TGTGCCACCAGCAGAGGTCCGGCAGGGGGAGGCTACGAGCAGTACTTC

V: TRBV4-3
size: few
length: 17
D: TRBD1
J: TRBJ2-7
CDR3: CASSHSSGTGDPYEQYF
DNA: TGCGCCAGCAGCCATAGCTCCGGGACAGGGGACCCCTACGAGCAGTACTTC

V: TRBV12-3/TRBV12-4
size: few
length: 15
D: TRBD2
J: TRBJ2-1
CDR3: CASSIRLAGDNEQFF
DNA: TGTGCCAGCAGTATACGACTAGCGGGAGACAATGAGCAGTTCTTC

V: TRBV12-3/TRBV12-4
size: few
length: 16
D: TRBD1
J: TRBJ1-5
CDR3: CASSDRATSGAVSQHF
DNA: TGTGCCAGCAGTGACAGGGCGACGAGTGGGGCGGTGTCCCAGCATTTT

V: TRBV27
size: NA
length: 18
D: TRBD1
J: TRBJ2-3
CDR3: CASSLSPPTGTRTDTQYF
DNA: TGTGCCAGCAGTTTATCGCCCCCGACAGGGACGAGGACAGATACGCAGTATTTT

V: TRBV15
size: NA
length: 16
D: NA
J: TRBJ2-2
CDR3: CATSRDQGSNTGELFF
DNA: TGTGCCACCAGCAGAGATCAGGGTTCGAACACCGGGGAGCTGTTTTTT

V: TRBV10-3
size: few
length: 16
D: NA
J: TRBJ2-1
CDR3: CAISESERIVYNEQFF
DNA: TGTGCCATCAGTGAGTCGGAGCGGATTGTCTACAATGAGCAGTTCTTC

V: TRBV11-1
size: few
length: 15
D: NA
J: TRBJ1-1
CDR3: CASSKQGAMNTEAFF
DNA: TGTGCCAGCAGTAAACAGGGAGCGATGAACACTGAAGCTTTCTTT

V: TRBV28
size: few
length: 12
D: NA
J: TRBJ2-3
CDR3: CASSSGTKTQYF
DNA: TGTGCCAGCAGTTCCGGGACGAAGACCCAGTATTTT

V: TRBV6-5
size: few
length: 15
D: NA
J: TRBJ2-1
CDR3: CASSYSGRRYNEQFF
DNA: TGTGCCAGCAGTTACAGCGGTCGTAGGTACAATGAGCAGTTCTTC

V: TRBV6-1
size: few
length: 18
D: TRBD2
J: TRBJ2-5
CDR3: CASSVGQRLAGPQETQYF
DNA: TGTGCCAGCAGTGTGGGACAGCGACTAGCGGGACCCCAAGAGACCCAGTACTTC

V: TRBV6-2/TRBV6-3
size: NA
length: 16
D: NA
J: TRBJ2-3
CDR3: CASSYPAGWNTDTQYF
DNA: TGTGCCAGCAGTTACCCGGCCGGGTGGAACACAGATACGCAGTATTTT

V: TRBV28
size: few
length: 13
D: NA
J: TRBJ2-1
CDR3: CASSFIKVREQFF
DNA: TGTGCCAGCAGTTTCATTAAGGTACGCGAGCAGTTCTTC

V: TRBV5-5
size: few
length: 14
D: NA
J: TRBJ1-2
CDR3: CASSLEVNNYGYTF
DNA: TGTGCCAGCAGCTTGGAGGTGAATAACTATGGCTACACCTTC

V: TRBV12-3/TRBV12-4
size: many
length: 13
D: NA
J: TRBJ1-5
CDR3: CASSFGGNQPQHF
DNA: TGTGCCAGCAGTTTTGGTGGGAATCAGCCCCAGCATTTT

V: TRBV12-3/TRBV12-4
size: few
length: 16
D: TRBD2
J: TRBJ2-1
CDR3: CASSLGRLAGGPDVFF
DNA: TGTGCCAGCAGCTTAGGTCGTTTAGCGGGAGGGCCGGACGTATTCTTC

V: TRBV6-1
size: NA
length: 13
D: NA
J: TRBJ2-3
CDR3: CASSEERRDTQYF
DNA: TGTGCCAGCAGTGAAGAAAGGCGAGATACGCAGTATTTT

V: TRBV7-9
size: few
length: 15
D: NA
J: TRBJ2-3
CDR3: CASSADKITTDTQYF
DNA: TGTGCCAGCAGCGCCGACAAGATCACCACAGATACGCAGTATTTT